This T cell receptor beta chain is drawn from a study of technical replicates of blood from several donors. TCRdb's copy holds only in-frame clones and misses some; the assay was immunoSEQ multiplex PCR. The data hold 65,000 to 75,000 clones, with approximately 83% observed a single time. V shed 2 bases and J shed 7 bases, with 14 bases lying between them. The CDR3 contains 13 residues. Germline-derived CDR1 and CDR2 are GTSNPN and SVGIG (reference sequence). This rearrangement joins TRBV30 to TRBJ1-2; possible D gene TRBD1, 6 bases. Sequencing was performed on PBMCs. The TCR sequence derives from a human donor in good health. Some clones in this sample may be carry-over from other donors' samples. In DNA form, the CDR3 reads TGTGCCTGGAGTCCCTCGCGGGGGGCTGGCTACACCTTC. It codes for CAWSPSRGAGYTF.